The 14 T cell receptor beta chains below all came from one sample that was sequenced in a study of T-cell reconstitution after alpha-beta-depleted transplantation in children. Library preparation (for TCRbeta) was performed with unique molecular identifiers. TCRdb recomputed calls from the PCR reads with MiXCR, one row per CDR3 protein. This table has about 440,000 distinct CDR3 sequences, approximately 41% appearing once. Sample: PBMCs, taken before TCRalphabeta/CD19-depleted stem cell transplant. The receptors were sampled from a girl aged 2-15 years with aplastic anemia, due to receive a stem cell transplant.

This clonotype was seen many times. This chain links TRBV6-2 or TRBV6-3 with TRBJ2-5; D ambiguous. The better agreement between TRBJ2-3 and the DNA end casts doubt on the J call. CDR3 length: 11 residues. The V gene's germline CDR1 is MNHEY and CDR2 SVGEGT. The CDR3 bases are TGTGCCAGCAGCCCCGGAGTTACGCAGTATTTT. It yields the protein CASSPGVTQYF.

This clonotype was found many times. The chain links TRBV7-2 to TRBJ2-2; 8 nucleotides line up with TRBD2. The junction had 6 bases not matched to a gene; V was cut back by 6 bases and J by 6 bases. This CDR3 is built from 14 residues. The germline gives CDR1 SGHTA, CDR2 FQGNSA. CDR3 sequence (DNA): TGTGCCAGCAGGGTGGCGGGGGGCGCCGGGGAGCTGTTTTTT. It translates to CASRVAGGAGELFF.

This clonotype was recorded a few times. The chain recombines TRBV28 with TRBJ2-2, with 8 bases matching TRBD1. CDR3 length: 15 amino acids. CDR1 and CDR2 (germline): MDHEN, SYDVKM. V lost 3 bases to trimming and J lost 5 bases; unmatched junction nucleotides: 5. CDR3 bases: TGTGCCAGCAGTTTTATGGACAGGGAGACCGGGGAGCTGTTTTTT. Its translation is CASSFMDRETGELFF.

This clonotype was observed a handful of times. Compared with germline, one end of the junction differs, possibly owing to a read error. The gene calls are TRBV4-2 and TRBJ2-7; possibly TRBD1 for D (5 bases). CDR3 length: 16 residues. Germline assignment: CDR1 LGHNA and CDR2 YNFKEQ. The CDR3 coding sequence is TGTGCCAGCAGCCAAGAAACGCAGGGAAGCTCCTACGAGCATTACTTC. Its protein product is CASSQETQGSSYEHYF.

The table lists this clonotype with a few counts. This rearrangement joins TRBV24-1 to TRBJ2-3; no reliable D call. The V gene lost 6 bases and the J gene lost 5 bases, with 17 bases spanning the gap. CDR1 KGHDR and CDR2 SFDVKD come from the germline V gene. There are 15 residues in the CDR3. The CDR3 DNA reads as TGTGCCACCAGTACACTCGAGACTTGGGGAGATACGCAGTATTTT. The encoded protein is CATSTLETWGDTQYF.

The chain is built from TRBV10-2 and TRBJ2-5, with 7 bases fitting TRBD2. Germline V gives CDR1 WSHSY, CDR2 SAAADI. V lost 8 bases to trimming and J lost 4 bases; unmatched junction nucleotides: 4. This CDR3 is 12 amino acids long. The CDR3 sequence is CASGRGGETQYF. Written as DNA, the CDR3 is TGCGCCAGCGGGAGGGGAGGAGAGACCCAGTACTTC.

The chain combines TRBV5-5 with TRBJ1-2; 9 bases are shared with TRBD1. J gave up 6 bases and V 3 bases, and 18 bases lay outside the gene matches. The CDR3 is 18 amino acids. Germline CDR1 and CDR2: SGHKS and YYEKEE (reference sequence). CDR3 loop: CASSSLGQGRTLLDGYTF. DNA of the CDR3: TGTGCCAGCAGCTCACTGGGACAGGGAAGGACCCTGCTAGATGGCTACACCTTC.

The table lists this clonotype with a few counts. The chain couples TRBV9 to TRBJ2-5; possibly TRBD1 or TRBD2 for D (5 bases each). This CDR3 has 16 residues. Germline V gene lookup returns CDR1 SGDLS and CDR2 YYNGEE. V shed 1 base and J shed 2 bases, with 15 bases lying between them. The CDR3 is CASSVTGTAFQETQYF. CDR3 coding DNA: TGTGCCAGCAGCGTAACTGGGACCGCCTTTCAAGAGACCCAGTACTTC.

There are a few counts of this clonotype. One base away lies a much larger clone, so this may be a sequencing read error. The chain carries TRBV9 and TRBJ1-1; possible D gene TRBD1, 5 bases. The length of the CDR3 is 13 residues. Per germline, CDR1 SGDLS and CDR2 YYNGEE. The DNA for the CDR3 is TGTGCCATCAGCACGGCAGGGTTTGCTGAAGCTTTCTTT. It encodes CAISTAGFAEAFF.

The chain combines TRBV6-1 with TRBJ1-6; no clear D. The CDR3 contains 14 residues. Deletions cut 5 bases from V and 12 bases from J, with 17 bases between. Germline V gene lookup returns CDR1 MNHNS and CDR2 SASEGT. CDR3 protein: CASSPQTGYLPLHF. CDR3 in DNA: TGTGCCAGCAGTCCCCAGACGGGATACCTACCCCTCCACTTT.

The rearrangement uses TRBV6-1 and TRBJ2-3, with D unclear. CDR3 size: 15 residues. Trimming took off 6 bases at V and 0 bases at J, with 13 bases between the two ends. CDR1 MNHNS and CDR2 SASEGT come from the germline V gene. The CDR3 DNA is TGTGCCAGCAGAGTGACCGAACCTAGCACAGATACGCAGTATTTT. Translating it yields CASRVTEPSTDTQYF.

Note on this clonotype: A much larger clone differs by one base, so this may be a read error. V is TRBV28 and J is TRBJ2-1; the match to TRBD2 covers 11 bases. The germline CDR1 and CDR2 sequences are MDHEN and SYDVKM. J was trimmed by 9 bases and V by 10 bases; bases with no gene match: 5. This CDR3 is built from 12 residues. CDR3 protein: CATTSGRTEQFF. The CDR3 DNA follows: TGTGCCACCACTAGCGGGAGAACTGAGCAGTTCTTC.

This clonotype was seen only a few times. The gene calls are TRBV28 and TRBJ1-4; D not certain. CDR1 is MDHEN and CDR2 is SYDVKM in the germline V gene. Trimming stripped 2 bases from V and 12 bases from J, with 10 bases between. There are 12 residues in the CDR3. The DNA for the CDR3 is TGTGCCAGCAGTTTACGCCTTGGGGAACTGTTTTTT. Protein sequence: CASSLRLGELFF.

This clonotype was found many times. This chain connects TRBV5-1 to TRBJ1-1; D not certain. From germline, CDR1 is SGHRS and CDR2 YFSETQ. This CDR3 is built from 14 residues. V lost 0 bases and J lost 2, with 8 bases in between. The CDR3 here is CASSLGPTNTEAFF. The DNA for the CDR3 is TGCGCCAGCAGCTTGGGACCGACAAACACTGAAGCTTTCTTT.